This TCR beta chain was identified in a study of monozygotic twins with inflammatory bowel disease. Unfractionated whole blood yielded total RNA, and T cells were not sorted. TCRdb re-analyzed the 5' RACE reads; it lists each CDR3 protein once, without DNA. Its clone listing holds around 370,000 distinct CDR3 sequences. Regarding the study as a whole: Distinguishing T cell subtypes was not possible.

A remark on this clonotype: Antigen: not known.

The germline gives CDR1 LGHDT, CDR2 YNNKEL (reference sequence). The CDR3 is made up of 14 amino acids. The receptor comes from a human donor with ulcerative colitis or Crohn's disease, or a healthy co-twin of an affected twin (not recorded which). The sequenced sample was blood. The J gene is TRBJ2-5, the V gene TRBV3-1; lacking DNA, the TRBD2 call made by TCRdb goes unchecked. This chain's CDR3 is CASSQVPAGETQYF.